This T cell receptor (beta chain) originates from a study of control samples from healthy donors and cancer patients. Data came from immunoSEQ multiplex PCR; TCRdb stores just in-frame clones and leaves some out. The sample records 54,000 or so clones, roughly 94% being singletons. CDR1 is LGHDT, CDR2 YNNKEL, per germline (reference sequence). V was pared by 0 bases and J by 4 bases, with 3 bases between. The CDR3 runs to 12 residues. Sequencing was done on a sample of blood. This sequence was found in a man aged 25 to 40 in good health. This chain links TRBV3-1 (or the pseudogene TRBV3-2) with TRBJ1-1; D call uncertain. The CDR3 DNA is TGTGCCAGCAGCCAAGATGTCACTGAAGCTTTCTTT. Protein product: CASSQDVTEAFF.